A selection of T cell receptor beta chains follows, all from one sample in a study of shared clonotypes between healthy human individuals. Measured with immunoSEQ multiplex PCR; TCRdb has only the in-frame clones, and not every one. The table has about 470,000 clones, roughly 83% seen once. The sequencing input was PBMCs. The source is a woman aged 35 to 49 in good health. Some clones in this sample may be carry-over from other donors' samples. Each CDR3 is given with its conserved first and last residue. The order of the fields is V gene, J gene, D gene, CDR3 protein. D genes are given only for firm matches.

>TRBV7-9|TRBJ1-1|-
CASSFSRQMNTEAFF
>TRBV6-6|TRBJ2-3|-
CASSRFTDTQYF
>TRBV28|TRBJ1-4|-
CASSPPGGTNEKLFF
>TRBV7-2|TRBJ2-5|-
CASSPDHSAETQYF
>TRBV7-8|TRBJ2-7|-
CASSLRGGEQYF
>TRBV18|TRBJ2-4|-
CASSPTGTRLNIQYF
>TRBV13|TRBJ2-7|TRBD2
CASSIGLAGVHEQYF
>TRBV7-2|TRBJ1-5|-
CASSLRGEQPQHF
>TRBV15|TRBJ2-5|TRBD1
CATSRDQTGGREQYF
>TRBV4-2|TRBJ1-2|-
CASSQDTGTYGYTF
>TRBV19|TRBJ2-3|TRBD2
CATETSGTDTQYF
>TRBV11-3|TRBJ2-7|TRBD1
CASSSGQGDEQYF
>TRBV5-5|TRBJ2-7|-
CASSLGTFSSYEQYF
>TRBV28|TRBJ1-2|-
CASRIGGRYGYTF
>TRBV4-3|TRBJ2-2|-
CASSQESRGAGGELFF
>TRBV19|TRBJ2-6|-
CASRSPLAGANVLTF
>TRBV19|TRBJ1-5|TRBD1
CASSPDRVQPQHF
>TRBV18|TRBJ1-1|TRBD1
CASSPRNGQGAFPSEAFF
>TRBV28|TRBJ2-5|-
CASSLRQGRLETQYF
>TRBV9|TRBJ2-7|TRBD2
CASSVGQSGSTYEQYF
>TRBV7-2|TRBJ2-4|TRBD2
CASSAPTSGIRGIQYF
>TRBV30|TRBJ1-2|-
CAWKKQENPYGYTF
>TRBV29-1|TRBJ2-1|TRBD2
CSGSLAGDRQFF
>TRBV5-1|TRBJ2-5|TRBD1
CASSLDRGRETQYF
>TRBV5-1|TRBJ2-1|-
CASSLGPPRKDEQFF
>TRBV15|TRBJ1-1|-
CAMSFTENTEAFF
>TRBV18|TRBJ1-3|-
CASSPSARTSGNTIYF
>TRBV7-2|TRBJ2-3|TRBD2
CASSPATSVTDTQYF
>TRBV7-2|TRBJ2-5|TRBD2
CASSLLGGETQYF
>TRBV29-1|TRBJ2-1|TRBD1
CSVEEDRGRRNEQFF
>TRBV7-9|TRBJ2-3|-
CASTQQADTQYF
>TRBV19|TRBJ2-7|-
CASSTLRDTAYEQYF
>TRBV9|TRBJ2-1|TRBD2
CASSVDASGTEQFF
>TRBV7-9|TRBJ2-5|TRBD1
CASSSTLGTGLSGETQYF
>TRBV9|TRBJ1-4|TRBD1
CASGNQGAPREKLFF
>TRBV28|TRBJ2-3|-
CASRSTPHFTDTQYF
>TRBV28|TRBJ1-1|-
CASIPGSREGTEAFF